Sequencing of this TCR beta chain was carried out in a study of blood T cell repertoires in COVID-19. Across the study: COVID-19 samples from acute and convalescent phases originated in the United States, Italy and Spain. The cDNA or gDNA used as material had been derived from T cells, B-cell-depleted T cells, or PBMCs.

Details on this clone: Sequence at one end of the junction differs from germline and may be a read error.

Per the original data handling: For nucleated cells, counts were estimated from reference gene primer amplification. Repertoires were generated with immunoSEQ multiplex PCR, while TCRdb's copy carries only in-frame clones and drops some. Clone size and V and J calls were adopted from that table, with D and trimming inferred from the DNA. The sample contains 92,000 or so clones, roughly 70% of which appear only once. Per germline, CDR1 SGHNT and CDR2 YENEEA. There are 11 residues in the CDR3. The sequence was collected from a woman older than 75 with acute or convalescent COVID-19. Material for sequencing was peripheral blood. The chain joins TRBV11-3 to TRBJ1-2; possible D gene TRBD1, 5 bases. The CDR3 region has the DNA TGTGCCAGCAGCTTAGGACAGAAGTGTTTCTTC. Translation gives CASSLGQKCFF. Full variable domain (rest looked up from reference TRBV11-3 and TRBJ1-2): EAGVVQSPRYKIIEKKQPVAFWCNPISGHNTLYWYLQNLGQGPELLIRYENEEAVDDSQLPKDRFSAERLKGVDSTLKIQPAELGDSAVYLCASSLGQKCFFGSGTRLTVV.